The T cell receptor beta chain described here comes from a study of pediatric ulcerative colitis. The germline V gene encodes CDR1 MGHRA and CDR2 YSYEKL. The CDR3 length is 16 residues. Repertoires were generated with immunoSEQ multiplex PCR, while TCRdb's copy carries only in-frame clones and drops some. This table has about 32,000 clones, roughly 82% appearing once. Study conclusions and caveats: Ulcerative colitis patients shared more blood-rectal clones than controls. A couple of rectal CDR3 clonotypes occurred in all ulcerative colitis patients.

About this clone: Its antigen is unknown. One junction end disagrees with the germline gene, perhaps due to a read error.

At colonoscopy, a blood sample was also collected. The receptor was derived from a boy younger than 18 with severe ulcerative colitis. The specimen was blood. This chain uses TRBV4-1 with TRBJ1-6; 11 nucleotides match TRBD1. The DNA of the CDR3 is TGCGCCAGCAGCCCGAAGGACAGGGGGCTGGGGTCACCCCTCTACTTT. This sequence encodes CASSPKDRGLGSPLYF.